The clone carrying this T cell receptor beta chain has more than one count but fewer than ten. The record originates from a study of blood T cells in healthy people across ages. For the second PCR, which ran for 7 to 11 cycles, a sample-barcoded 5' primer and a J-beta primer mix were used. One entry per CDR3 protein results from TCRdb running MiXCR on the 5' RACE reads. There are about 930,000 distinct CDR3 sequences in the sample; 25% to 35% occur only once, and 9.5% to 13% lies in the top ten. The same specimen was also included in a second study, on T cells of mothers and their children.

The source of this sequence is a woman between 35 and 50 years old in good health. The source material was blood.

CDR3 in DNA: TGTGCTAGTGGCCCCGGGACAGGGGCCTACGAGCAGTACTTC. It specifies CASGPGTGAYEQYF. V usage is TRBV12-5 and J usage is TRBJ2-7, with 10 bases fitting TRBD1. V dropped 6 bases and J dropped 2; count of bases not matched to a gene: 4. Germline V gene data show CDR1 as LGHNT and CDR2 as FRNRAP. The CDR3 loop spans 14 amino acids.